The 13 T cell receptor beta chains reported below all come from one sample, sequenced in a study of blood T cells in healthy people across ages. PCR was performed a second time for roughly 7 to 11 cycles using a sample-barcoded 5' primer and a J-beta primer mix. Via MiXCR, TCRdb re-called the 5' RACE reads, giving one row per CDR3 protein. The sample shows about 1.1 million distinct CDR3 sequences, about two fifths of them seen only once. The sequencing input was blood. These receptors were taken from a man in his late teens or twenties in good health.

This CDR3 reads CASSYSLGGGAKNIQYF. The CDR3 DNA reads TGTGCCAGCAGTTACTCGCTAGGAGGGGGAGCCAAAAACATTCAGTACTTC. The gene calls are TRBV6-5 and TRBJ2-4; tentatively, D is TRBD1 or TRBD2 (6 bases each). The CDR3 has 17 residues. The germline V gene has CDR1 MNHEY and CDR2 SVGAGI. Trimming removed 0 bases from V and 0 bases from J, with 12 bases in between.

Regarding this clonotype: A read error is possible here, since a much larger clone lies one base away. This sequence joins TRBV21-1 and TRBJ2-3; the table assigns TRBD2, which was not confirmed against the DNA. TRBV21-1 is a documented pseudogene. The CDR3 contains 15 residues. The CDR3 DNA reads as TGTGCCAGCAGCAAAGGCCCTAGCGCCACAGATACGCAGTATTTT. Its protein is CASSKGPSATDTQYF.

The gene calls are TRBV10-3 and TRBJ1-2, with D possibly matching TRBD1 (6 bases). V was trimmed by 0 bases and J by 3 bases, leaving 8 bases between them. Per germline, CDR1 ENHRY and CDR2 SYGVKD. This CDR3 comprises 14 residues. The CDR3 is CAISESWGHYGYTF. CDR3 bases: TGTGCCATCAGTGAGTCATGGGGGCACTATGGCTACACCTTC.

The chain carries TRBV4-3 and TRBJ1-5; D may be TRBD1 (5 bases). Trimming cost V 6 bases and J 3 bases, with 9 bases left between them. This CDR3 has 13 amino acids. CDR1 is LGHNA and CDR2 is YSLEER in the germline V gene. DNA of the CDR3: TGCGCCAGCAGTGTGGACACCAATCAGCCCCAGCATTTT. Amino acid sequence: CASSVDTNQPQHF.

The chain couples TRBV12-3 or TRBV12-4 to TRBJ1-4; D perhaps matches TRBD1 (6 bases). The CDR3 is 15 residues long. With 4 bases removed from V and 7 bases from J, the gap between germline ends came to 16 bases. The CDR3 DNA sequence: TGTGCCAGCAGTTCCCTGCGGGGGCCAGTTGAAAAACTGTTTTTT. Amino acid sequence: CASSSLRGPVEKLFF.

The genes are TRBV9 and TRBJ1-2, with 8 bases aligning to TRBD1. V lost 4 bases, J lost 6 bases, and 8 bases stayed unmatched. This CDR3 is built from 14 residues. CDR1 SGDLS and CDR2 YYNGEE come from the germline V gene. Here the CDR3 reads CASSPRTGINGYTF. The CDR3 bases are TGTGCCAGCAGCCCGCGGACAGGGATCAATGGCTACACCTTC. Based on the CDR3 plus reference TRBV9 and TRBJ1-2, the full variable domain is DSGVTQTPKHLITATGQRVTLRCSPRSGDLSVYWYQQSLDQGLQFLIQYYNGEERAKGNILERFSAQQFPDLHSELNLSSLELGDSALYFCASSPRTGINGYTFGSGTRLTVV.

The genes are TRBV9 and TRBJ2-1; D could derive from TRBD1 or TRBD2 (5 bases each). The CDR3 is 16 residues long. Germline values: CDR1 SGDLS, CDR2 YYNGEE. The V end lost 4 bases, the J end lost 7 bases, and 21 bases lay between the germline ends. CDR3 region: CASSSRQPLRGNEQFF. The CDR3 DNA reads as TGTGCCAGCAGCTCCCGACAGCCCCTACGAGGGAATGAGCAGTTCTTC.

The chain is built from TRBV10-3 and TRBJ1-2; 7 bases agree with TRBD1. The CDR3 contains 15 residues. CDR1 and CDR2 from the germline V gene are ENHRY and SYGVKD. Trimming took 6 bases from V and 1 from J; bases not matched to a gene: 8. The CDR3 is CAIRRDRNFNYGYTF. In DNA form, the CDR3 reads TGTGCCATCAGGCGGGACAGAAATTTTAACTATGGCTACACCTTC.

The V call is TRBV20-1, the J call TRBJ2-3, with TRBD2 matching over 12 bases. In germline, CDR1 is DFQATT, CDR2 SNEGSKA (reference sequence). This CDR3 contains 17 residues. The junction had 11 bases not matched to a gene; V was cut back by 1 base and J by 6 bases. The CDR3 here is CSARVYRTSGVSDTQYF. The CDR3 DNA follows: TGCAGTGCTAGAGTATATCGGACTAGCGGGGTGTCGGATACGCAGTATTTT.

CDR3 sequence reads: CSARPSGTGGQKLFF. The CDR3 nucleotides are TGCAGTGCTAGACCTTCCGGGACAGGGGGTCAAAAACTGTTTTTT. V and J are TRBV20-1 and TRBJ1-4, with TRBD1 matching 11 bases. The CDR3 consists of 15 residues. The germline V gene encodes CDR1 DFQATT and CDR2 SNEGSKA (reference sequence). The ends lost 2 bases at V and 9 bases at J; junction bases unmatched: 8.

A few counts support this clonotype. The CDR3 coding sequence is TGTGCCAGCAGTGGAACAGGGGTCGGGACTGAAGCTTTCTTT. As protein: CASSGTGVGTEAFF. This rearrangement joins TRBV25-1 to TRBJ1-1; 7 nucleotides agree with TRBD1. J was trimmed by 5 bases and V by 4 bases; bases with no gene match: 7. This CDR3 has 14 amino acids. Per germline, CDR1 MGHDK and CDR2 SYGVNS.

This clonotype was observed a handful of times. The chain links TRBV20-1 to TRBJ2-7; D remains ambiguous. Germline V CDR1 and CDR2: DFQATT, SNEGSKA (reference sequence). CDR3 length: 14 residues. V gave up 1 base and J gave up 1 base, with 11 bases separating them. The CDR3 DNA reads as TGCAGTGCTAGAGCGGAAGGACCTTCCTACGAGCAGTACTTC. Translation: CSARAEGPSYEQYF.

With regard to this clonotype: A read error may be the cause here, since a much bigger clone is one base away. The chain uses TRBV24-1 and TRBJ2-3; 7 bases line up with TRBD1. This CDR3 comprises 17 residues. CDR1 is KGHDR, CDR2 SFDVKD, per germline. CDR3 DNA sequence: TGTGCCGCCAGTCACATGGGCCCTACAGGGGTTGCAGATACGCAGTATTTT. Amino acids: CAASHMGPTGVADTQYF.